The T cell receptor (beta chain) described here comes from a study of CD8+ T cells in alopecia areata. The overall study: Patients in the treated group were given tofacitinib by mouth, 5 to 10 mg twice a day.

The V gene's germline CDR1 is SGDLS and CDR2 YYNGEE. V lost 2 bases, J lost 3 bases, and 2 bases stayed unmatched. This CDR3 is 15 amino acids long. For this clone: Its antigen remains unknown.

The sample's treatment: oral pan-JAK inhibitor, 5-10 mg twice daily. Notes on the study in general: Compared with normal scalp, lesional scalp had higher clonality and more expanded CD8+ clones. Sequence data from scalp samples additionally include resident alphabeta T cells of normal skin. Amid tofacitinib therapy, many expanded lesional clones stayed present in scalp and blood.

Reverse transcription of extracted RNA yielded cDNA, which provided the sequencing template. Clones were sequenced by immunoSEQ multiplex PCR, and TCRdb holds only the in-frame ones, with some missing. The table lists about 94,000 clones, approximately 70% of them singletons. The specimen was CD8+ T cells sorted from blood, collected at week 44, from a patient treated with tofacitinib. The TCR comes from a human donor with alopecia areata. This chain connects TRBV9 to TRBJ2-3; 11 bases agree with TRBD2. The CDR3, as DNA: TGTGCCAGCAGCGTTAGCGGGGGGGCAACAGATACGCAGTATTTT. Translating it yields CASSVSGGATDTQYF.